One sample yielded the 5 T cell receptor beta chains listed below, sequenced in a study of T cell repertoires in cytomegalovirus infection. These receptors' targets are unknown. TCRdb redid the calling of the reads with MiXCR, one entry per CDR3 protein. The sample consists of 380,000 or so distinct CDR3 sequences, about 35% of them appearing once. The source material was cultured PBMCs, sampled from culture after CMV antigen stimulation. These receptors were taken from a human donor in good health (CMV status not recorded). Some clones in this sample may be carry-over from other donors' samples.

This clonotype was picked up a small number of times. The V and J genes are TRBV7-8 and TRBJ2-7, with D hard to call. V was trimmed by 1 base and J by 4 bases, leaving 8 bases between them. The CDR3 spans 13 residues. CDR1 SGHVS and CDR2 FQNEAQ come from the germline V gene. CDR3 protein: CASSLEVNYEQYV. The DNA for the CDR3 is TGTGCCAGCAGCTTAGAGGTGAATTACGAGCAGTACGTC.

The table lists this clonotype with a few counts. The chain combines TRBV27 with TRBJ2-4; unclear D gene. Trimming stripped 5 bases from V and 5 bases from J, with 16 bases between. Per germline, CDR1 MNHEY and CDR2 SMNVEV (reference sequence). The CDR3 is made up of 15 amino acids. The CDR3 sequence is CASSRATPSQNIQYF. The CDR3 nucleotides read TGTGCCAGCAGTCGGGCGACACCCTCTCAAAACATTCAGTACTTC.

The CDR3 nucleotides read TGCAGTGCTAGAGTTGGTATTATCTACGAGCAGTACTTC. As protein: CSARVGIIYEQYF. J is TRBJ2-7 and V is TRBV20-1; D not resolved. Germline CDR1 and CDR2: DFQATT and SNEGSKA (reference sequence). Deletions cut 1 base from V and 3 bases from J, with 10 bases between. This CDR3 has 13 residues.

This clonotype was detected only a few times. V is TRBV12-5 and J is TRBJ1-1, with D hard to call. The CDR3 contains 15 residues. V lost 3 bases and J 1 base, leaving 12 bases between the germline ends. Germline V gives CDR1 LGHNT, CDR2 FRNRAP. The CDR3 reads CASGFAALGNTEAFF. DNA of the CDR3: TGTGCTAGTGGTTTCGCGGCTCTAGGGAACACTGAAGCTTTCTTT.

This clonotype was counted a few times. The CDR3 DNA is TGTGCCAGCAGTTCCGGGCCCCTGGATGAAGCTTTCTTT. Encoded protein: CASSSGPLDEAFF. V and J are TRBV12-3 or TRBV12-4 and TRBJ1-1; unclear D gene. Trimming pared 4 bases from V and 7 bases from J, leaving 13 bases between. CDR3 length: 13 amino acids.